These 6 T cell receptor beta chains originate from one sample sequenced in a study of long-term antiretroviral therapy in people with HIV. Survey-level resolution applied to immunoSEQ assay v3.0. Profiled with immunoSEQ multiplex PCR; TCRdb holds only in-frame clones, not every one. The table records roughly 31,000 clones, less than 90% of them present only once. Sequences were derived from unsorted PBMCs, sampled around 5 years before starting antiretroviral therapy. The receptor set was obtained from a middle-aged man with HIV.

This clone was counted once. The gene calls are TRBV30 and TRBJ1-5, with 7 positions matching TRBD1. With V trimmed by 8 bases and J by 5 bases, 12 bases remained unmatched. Germline V lookup: CDR1 GTSNPN, CDR2 SVGIG (reference sequence). The CDR3 is 14 residues long. In DNA form, the CDR3 reads TGTGCCGAGTCGACAGGGATTGTCGATCAGCCCCAGCATTTT. Amino acid sequence: CAESTGIVDQPQHF. The full variable domain, its missing parts supplied by reference TRBV30 and TRBJ1-5, is SQTIHQWPATLVQPVGSPLSLECTVEGTSNPNLYWYRQAAGRGLQLLFYSVGIGQISSEVPQNLSASRPQDRQFILSSKKLLLSDSGFYLCAESTGIVDQPQHFGDGTRLSIL.

This chain links TRBV9 with TRBJ1-3, with D perhaps TRBD1 (5 bases). Germline loops: CDR1 SGDLS, CDR2 YYNGEE. Trimming removed 3 bases from V and 4 bases from J, with 11 bases in between. The CDR3 spans 14 residues. The CDR3 protein is CASSGRADGNTIYF. CDR3 DNA: TGTGCCAGCAGCGGCAGGGCAGACGGAAACACCATATATTTT. Full variable domain (remainder filled in from reference TRBV9 and TRBJ1-3): DSGVTQTPKHLITATGQRVTLRCSPRSGDLSVYWYQQSLDQGLQFLIQYYNGEERAKGNILERFSAQQFPDLHSELNLSSLELGDSALYFCASSGRADGNTIYFGEGSWLTVV.

The chain links TRBV7-2 to TRBJ1-1; D perhaps matches TRBD1 (5 bases). V gave up 2 bases and J gave up 5 bases, with 15 bases separating them. The CDR3 covers 15 residues. CDR1 and CDR2 (germline): SGHTA, FQGNSA. The CDR3 sequence: CASSLIGEGLTEAFF. DNA of the CDR3: TGTGCCAGCAGCTTAATAGGGGAGGGACTTACTGAAGCTTTCTTT.

This chain links TRBV19 with TRBJ2-5; 7 bases are shared with TRBD1. V trimming: 6 bases; J trimming: 3 bases; junction bases outside the gene matches: 7. Germline V gene lookup returns CDR1 LNHDA and CDR2 SQIVND (reference sequence). This CDR3 contains 14 residues. CDR3 region: CASSDGTAKETQYF. In nucleotides, the CDR3 is TGTGCCAGTAGCGACGGGACAGCTAAAGAGACCCAGTACTTC.

V and J are TRBV5-1 and TRBJ2-7; maybe TRBD1 (5 bases). CDR1 is SGHRS and CDR2 is YFSETQ in the germline V gene. This CDR3 region has 13 residues. The V end was cut by 2 bases, the J end by 0 bases, with 6 bases between. The CDR3, as DNA: TGCGCCAGCAGCTTAACAGGCTCCTACGAGCAGTACTTC. Residues: CASSLTGSYEQYF.

V is TRBV7-3 and J is TRBJ2-1; possible D gene TRBD2, 7 bases. CDR1 and CDR2 (germline): SGHTA, FQGTGA. V lost 5 bases, J lost 7 bases, and 18 bases lay in between. CDR3 length equals 15 residues. Here the CDR3 reads CASSERGGAENEQFF. CDR3 DNA: TGTGCCAGCAGCGAGAGAGGGGGGGCGGAGAATGAGCAGTTCTTC.